Following are 19 T cell receptor beta chains from one sample sequenced in a study of blood T cell repertoires in COVID-19. Produced via immunoSEQ multiplex PCR; TCRdb's table is partial and in-frame only. The sample holds fewer than 110,000 clones, roughly 92% seen once. Sequencing was done on a sample of peripheral blood. These receptors were taken from a man in his fifties with active COVID-19.

This CDR3 reads CASSGGQGDNNSPLHF. The CDR3 nucleotides read TGTGCCAGCAGCGGGGGACAGGGAGATAATAATTCACCCCTCCACTTT. The genes are TRBV16 and TRBJ1-6, with 9 bases matching TRBD1. This CDR3 contains 16 residues. V shed 5 bases, J shed 5 bases, and the junction held 7 bases outside the gene matches. Germline-derived CDR1 and CDR2 are KGHSY and FQNENV. The full variable domain, in which reference TRBV16 and TRBJ1-6 provide the parts outside the CDR3, is GEEVAQTPKHLVRGEGQKAKLYCAPIKGHSYVFWYQQVLKNEFKFLISFQNENVFDETGMPKERFSAKCLPNSPCSLEIQATKLEDSAVYFCASSGGQGDNNSPLHFGNGTRLTVT.

The J gene is TRBJ1-5, the V gene TRBV6-5; the D gene is possibly TRBD1 (5 bases). Germline loops: CDR1 MNHEY, CDR2 SVGAGI. Trimming pared 8 bases from V and 1 base from J, leaving 9 bases between. The CDR3 sequence is 13 residues long. CDR3 amino acids: CASWGGSNQPQHF. CDR3 sequence (DNA): TGTGCCAGCTGGGGGGGGAGCAATCAGCCCCAGCATTTT.

The chain carries TRBV28 and TRBJ1-6; 8 bases are a match to TRBD1. This CDR3 has 15 residues. Germline V gene lookup returns CDR1 MDHEN and CDR2 SYDVKM. The V and J ends lost 1 base and 10 bases, in that order; junction bases with no gene match: 6. CDR3 in amino acids: CASSLSAGGESPLHF. The DNA of the CDR3 is TGTGCCAGCAGTTTATCAGCAGGGGGCGAATCACCCCTCCACTTT.

The rearrangement links TRBV27 to TRBJ2-1, with TRBD2 matching over 12 bases. The CDR3 consists of 18 residues. The V gene end was trimmed by 5 bases and the J gene end by 5 bases; junction bases not matched to a gene: 13. Germline V gene lookup returns CDR1 MNHEY and CDR2 SMNVEV (reference sequence). The CDR3 bases are TGTGCCAGCAGTCTAAGTCTAGCGGGAGGGCCCATCGACAATGAGCAGTTCTTC. It encodes CASSLSLAGGPIDNEQFF.

This sequence joins TRBV11-2 and TRBJ1-3, with D hard to call. The germline CDR1 and CDR2 sequences are SGHAT and FQNNGV. V gave up 3 bases and J gave up 1 base, with 7 bases separating them. This CDR3 region has 14 residues. The CDR3 DNA reads as TGTGCCAGCAGCTTGCAGTTATCTGGAAACACCATATATTTT. It yields the protein CASSLQLSGNTIYF.

The chain is built from TRBV5-5 and TRBJ2-2; possibly TRBD1 for D (5 bases). This CDR3 is 15 amino acids long. The germline V gene encodes CDR1 SGHKS and CDR2 YYEKEE (reference sequence). V gave up 1 base and J gave up 3 bases, with 10 bases separating them. CDR3 amino acids: CASSLSETDTGELFF. The DNA for the CDR3 is TGTGCCAGCAGCTTGTCGGAGACAGACACCGGGGAGCTGTTTTTT.

The chain joins TRBV5-1 to TRBJ1-1; D is undetermined. This CDR3 region has 14 residues. Trimming pared 6 bases from V and 3 bases from J, leaving 15 bases between. The germline V gene has CDR1 SGHRS and CDR2 YFSETQ. The CDR3 region is CASISDGGDTEAFF. In nucleotides, the CDR3 is TGCGCCAGCATCTCGGACGGAGGAGACACTGAAGCTTTCTTT. Combining the CDR3 with reference TRBV5-1 and TRBJ1-1 gives the whole variable domain KAGVTQTPRYLIKTRGQQVTLSCSPISGHRSVSWYQQTPGQGLQFLFEYFSETQRNKGNFPGRFSGRQFSNSRSEMNVSTLELGDSALYLCASISDGGDTEAFFGQGTRLTVV.

The chain employs TRBV15 and TRBJ1-2; D is possibly TRBD1 (6 bases). The V gene lost 0 bases and the J gene lost 8 bases, with 13 bases spanning the gap. CDR3 length equals 14 residues. The V gene's germline CDR1 is LNHNV and CDR2 YYDKDF (reference sequence). For the CDR3, the DNA is TGTGCCACCAGCAGAGAGACAGGCGGTCTAGGCTACACCTTC. Translation gives CATSRETGGLGYTF.

In this sample, this clone turned up once. The chain combines TRBV5-1 with TRBJ2-3; 8 nucleotides agree with TRBD2. This CDR3 comprises 17 residues. V was pared by 1 base and J by 2 bases, with 9 bases of the junction left unmatched. Germline V gives CDR1 SGHRS, CDR2 YFSETQ. This CDR3 reads CASSLTELAALTDTQYF. The CDR3 region has the DNA TGCGCCAGCAGCTTGACCGAACTAGCGGCCCTCACAGATACGCAGTATTTT.

This chain connects TRBV7-2 to TRBJ2-4; 8 positions match TRBD2. V lost 4 bases and J lost 2; bases outside the gene matches: 7. The CDR3 has 16 residues. Germline-derived CDR1 and CDR2 are SGHTA and FQGNSA. The DNA of the CDR3 is TGTGCCAGCAGCTCCTTCGCGGGAGGATCCAAAAACATTCAGTACTTC. Its protein product is CASSSFAGGSKNIQYF.

A single count supports this clone. This rearrangement joins TRBV5-6 to TRBJ1-2; D perhaps matches TRBD1 (5 bases). Per germline, CDR1 SGHDT and CDR2 YYEEEE. CDR3 length: 14 amino acids. V gave up 7 bases and J gave up 8 bases, with 21 bases separating them. The DNA for the CDR3 is TGTGCCAGCGAGTTGGGCGACAGAACTTTGGGCTACACCTTC. It codes for CASELGDRTLGYTF.

The genes are TRBV5-4 and TRBJ1-1; TRBD1 might be the D (6 bases). Germline values: CDR1 SGHNT, CDR2 YYREEE (reference sequence). The CDR3 has 12 amino acids. V gave up 4 bases and J gave up 6 bases, with 10 bases separating them. The CDR3 loop is CASSKDSAEAFF. The DNA for the CDR3 is TGTGCCAGCAGCAAGGACAGTGCTGAAGCTTTCTTT. The full variable domain, rest sourced from reference TRBV5-4 and TRBJ1-1, is ETGVTQSPTHLIKTRGQQVTLRCSSQSGHNTVSWYQQALGQGPQFIFQYYREEENGRGNFPPRFSGLQFPNYSSELNVNALELDDSALYLCASSKDSAEAFFGQGTRLTVV.

The CDR3 sequence: CASSPSGQGDGYTF. The CDR3 bases are TGTGCCAGCTCACCCTCGGGACAGGGAGATGGCTACACCTTC. V and J are TRBV18 and TRBJ1-2; 9 bases map to TRBD1. J was trimmed by 6 bases and V by 3 bases; bases with no gene match: 5. The CDR3 runs 14 residues. The germline V gene encodes CDR1 KGHSH and CDR2 LQKENI.

This rearrangement joins TRBV29-1 to TRBJ1-2; D gene ambiguous. V was clipped by 5 bases and J by 8 bases, with 12 bases between them. This CDR3 comprises 11 residues. Germline-derived CDR1 and CDR2 are SQVTM and ANQGSEA. The CDR3 region is CSVTGLWGYTF. DNA for the CDR3: TGCAGCGTTACCGGACTTTGGGGCTACACCTTC. The variable domain in full, with the rest retrieved from reference TRBV29-1 and TRBJ1-2, is SAVISQKPSRDICQRGTSLTIQCQVDSQVTMMFWYRQQPGQSLTLIATANQGSEATYESGFVIDKFPISRPNLTFSTLTVSNMSPEDSSIYLCSVTGLWGYTFGSGTRLTVV.

V usage is TRBV12-3 or TRBV12-4 and J usage is TRBJ1-2; D is uncertain. V was pared by 5 bases and J by 13 bases, with 11 bases between. The length of the CDR3 is 10 residues. The CDR3 here is CASSPLRSTF. The CDR3 region has the DNA TGTGCCAGCAGTCCCCTACGATCCACCTTC.

V usage is TRBV15 and J usage is TRBJ2-3; 8 bases agree with TRBD2. The CDR3 sequence is 17 residues long. Germline lookup yields CDR1 LNHNV and CDR2 YYDKDF (reference sequence). Trimming at V came to 0 bases and at J to 5 bases, leaving 10 bases not matched to a gene. CDR3 sequence: CATSREVWAGGGDTQYF. The CDR3 nucleotides are TGTGCCACCAGCAGAGAAGTTTGGGCGGGAGGAGGAGATACGCAGTATTTT. Supplemented by reference TRBV15 and TRBJ2-3, the full variable domain reads DAMVIQNPRYQVTQFGKPVTLSCSQTLNHNVMYWYQQKSSQAPKLLFHYYDKDFNNEADTPDNFQSRRPNTSFCFLDIRSPGLGDTAMYLCATSREVWAGGGDTQYFGPGTRLTVL.

The V call is TRBV5-1, the J call TRBJ1-1, with D unclear. The CDR3 has 14 amino acids. V was shortened by 3 bases and J by 6 bases, with 15 bases between the two germline ends. The germline CDR1 and CDR2 sequences are SGHRS and YFSETQ. The CDR3 DNA sequence: TGCGCCAGCAGCTCCGAGGATCTAGAGCCTGAAGCTTTCTTT. As protein: CASSSEDLEPEAFF.

The gene calls are TRBV6-5 and TRBJ2-7; D is unclear. This CDR3 has 13 residues. The germline CDR1 and CDR2 sequences are MNHEY and SVGAGI. The V and J ends lost 6 bases and 7 bases respectively, with 16 bases between them. The CDR3 coding sequence is TGTGCCAGCAGCCGCCTTAGAGGAGATGAGCAGTACTTC. Amino acid sequence: CASSRLRGDEQYF.

The rearrangement links TRBV11-3 to TRBJ2-7, with D perhaps TRBD2 (5 bases). Trimming took off 5 bases at V and 5 bases at J, with 13 bases between the two ends. CDR1 and CDR2 (germline): SGHNT, YENEEA. The CDR3 loop spans 13 amino acids. As DNA, the CDR3 is TGTGCCAGCAGCCCCCCCGGGGTCCACGAGCAGTACTTC. It encodes CASSPPGVHEQYF.